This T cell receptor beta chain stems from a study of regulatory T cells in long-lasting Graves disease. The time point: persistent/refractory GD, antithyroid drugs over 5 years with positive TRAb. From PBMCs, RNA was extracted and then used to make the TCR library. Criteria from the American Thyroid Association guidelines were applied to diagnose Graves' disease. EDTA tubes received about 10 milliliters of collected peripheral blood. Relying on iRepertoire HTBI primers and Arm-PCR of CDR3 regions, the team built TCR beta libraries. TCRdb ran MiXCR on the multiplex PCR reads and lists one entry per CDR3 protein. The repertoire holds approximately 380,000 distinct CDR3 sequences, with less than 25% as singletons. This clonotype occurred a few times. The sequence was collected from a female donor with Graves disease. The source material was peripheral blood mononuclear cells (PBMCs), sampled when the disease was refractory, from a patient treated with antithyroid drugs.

The CDR3 coding sequence is TGCGCCAGCAGCTTGGGGGGGGGTGAGATTCAGTACTTC. Translation gives CASSLGGGEIQYF. The chain employs TRBV5-1 and TRBJ2-4; 7 bases are a match to TRBD2. Germline lookup yields CDR1 SGHRS and CDR2 YFSETQ. V dropped 0 bases and J dropped 10; count of bases not matched to a gene: 4. This CDR3 has 13 residues.